A single sample is the source of the 30 T cell receptor beta chains below, sequenced in a study of CD8+ T cells in alopecia areata. Treatment described: oral pan-JAK inhibitor, 5-10 mg twice daily. After isolation, RNA underwent reverse transcription to generate cDNA as the sequencing template. Only in-frame clones appear in the TCRdb table, and some are missing; sequencing was by immunoSEQ multiplex PCR. This table has 150,000 to 200,000 clones, 50% to 70% appearing once. The sample was CD4+ T cells sorted from blood, taken at week 4, from a patient treated with tofacitinib. Receptors were obtained from a human donor with alopecia areata.

The chain recombines TRBV12-5 with TRBJ2-2, with no clear D. The V end lost 2 bases, the J end lost 2 bases, and 0 bases lay between the germline ends. This CDR3 is built from 12 residues. Germline lookup yields CDR1 LGHNT and CDR2 FRNRAP. CDR3 loop: CASGLNTGELFF. The DNA for the CDR3 is TGTGCTAGTGGTTTGAACACCGGGGAGCTGTTTTTT.

The chain recombines TRBV6-6 with TRBJ1-2; D is unclear. V was clipped by 5 bases and J by 2 bases, with 15 bases between them. Germline CDR1 and CDR2: MNHNY and SVGAGI (reference sequence). The CDR3 totals 15 residues. CDR3 nucleotides: TGTGCCAGCAGTACCCGAGGCAGCGAAAACTATGGCTACACCTTC. Protein sequence: CASSTRGSENYGYTF.

This chain joins TRBV4-3 and TRBJ1-6; D is possibly TRBD1 (5 bases). CDR1 is LGHNA and CDR2 is YSLEER in the germline V gene. V was shortened by 0 bases and J by 7 bases, with 10 bases between the two germline ends. The CDR3 consists of 15 residues. CDR3 nucleotides: TGCGCCAGCAGCCAAGATCGGGGGACCAATTCACCCCTCCACTTT. It yields the protein CASSQDRGTNSPLHF.

The gene calls are TRBV2 and TRBJ2-1; TRBD2 aligns across 7 bases. The CDR3 contains 16 residues. Trimming at V came to 1 base and at J to 7 bases, leaving 10 bases not matched to a gene. The germline V gene has CDR1 SNHLY and CDR2 FYNNEI. CDR3 region: CASSEEGTIRRNEQFF. In DNA, the CDR3 is TGTGCCAGCAGTGAAGAAGGGACTATTCGAAGGAATGAGCAGTTCTTC. Variable domain in full (rest from reference TRBV2 and TRBJ2-1): EPEVTQTPSHQVTQMGQEVILRCVPISNHLYFYWYRQILGQKVEFLVSFYNNEISEKSEIFDDQFSVERPDGSNFTLKIRSTKLEDSAMYFCASSEEGTIRRNEQFFGPGTRLTVL.

This clone was seen once. The rearrangement uses TRBV5-1 and TRBJ2-5, with D unclear. V was shortened by 2 bases and J by 0 bases, with 8 bases between the two germline ends. CDR3 size: 14 residues. Looked up from germline, CDR1 is SGHRS and CDR2 is YFSETQ. In DNA form, the CDR3 reads TGCGCCAGCAGCTTTGAGCCTAACCAAGAGACCCAGTACTTC. This codes for CASSFEPNQETQYF.

V is TRBV15 and J is TRBJ1-6; no clear D gene. From germline, CDR1 is LNHNV and CDR2 YYDKDF (reference sequence). CDR3 length equals 15 residues. The V and J ends lost 0 bases and 6 bases respectively, with 9 bases between them. In nucleotides, the CDR3 is TGTGCCACCAGCAGAGATCGGGGTGTTAATTCACCCCTCCACTTT. The encoded protein is CATSRDRGVNSPLHF.

This clone showed up just a few times. The V gene is TRBV9, the J gene TRBJ1-1, with D perhaps matching TRBD1 (5 bases). This CDR3 region has 14 residues. V was clipped by 3 bases and J by 5 bases, with 14 bases between them. The germline V gene has CDR1 SGDLS and CDR2 YYNGEE. The CDR3: CASSEDGGKTEAFF. Written as DNA, the CDR3 is TGTGCCAGCAGCGAGGACGGGGGAAAGACTGAAGCTTTCTTT.

Here the CDR3 reads CAWSRGYEREPQHF. Written as DNA, the CDR3 is TGTGCCTGGAGTCGGGGGTATGAGAGGGAGCCCCAGCATTTT. J is TRBJ1-5 and V is TRBV30, with D possibly TRBD1 on 5 matching bases. CDR3 size: 14 residues. Per the germline V gene, CDR1 is GTSNPN and CDR2 is SVGIG (reference sequence). V was trimmed by 2 bases and J by 8 bases, leaving 16 bases between them. Full variable domain (missing parts from reference TRBV30 and TRBJ1-5): SQTIHQWPATLVQPVGSPLSLECTVEGTSNPNLYWYRQAAGRGLQLLFYSVGIGQISSEVPQNLSASRPQDRQFILSSKKLLLSDSGFYLCAWSRGYEREPQHFGDGTRLSIL.

CDR3 DNA sequence: TGTGCCAGCAGCCCGGGGACCGGGCACACCGGGGAGCTGTTTTTT. It encodes CASSPGTGHTGELFF. The chain links TRBV2 to TRBJ2-2, with D perhaps assigned TRBD1 or TRBD2 (5 bases each). Germline V gives CDR1 SNHLY, CDR2 FYNNEI. V lost 6 bases to trimming and J lost 3 bases, with 14 bases between them. CDR3 length: 15 residues.

This clone has more than one count but fewer than ten. In nucleotides, the CDR3 is TGTGCCAGCACCCGGGACAGGGGTCCTGAAGCTTTCTTT. Translation: CASTRDRGPEAFF. The chain recombines TRBV2 with TRBJ1-1, with TRBD1 identical over 10 bases. The germline V gene encodes CDR1 SNHLY and CDR2 FYNNEI. The CDR3 loop spans 13 amino acids. V dropped 7 bases and J dropped 6; count of bases not matched to a gene: 5.

The rearrangement links TRBV5-4 to TRBJ2-5; 7 bases are shared with TRBD1. The trim removed 4 bases at V and 4 bases at J, leaving 7 bases unmatched. The CDR3 has 14 residues. CDR1 is SGHNT and CDR2 is YYREEE in the germline V gene (reference sequence). The CDR3 loop is CASSRRDRVETQYF. The CDR3 DNA reads TGTGCCAGCAGCCGCCGTGACAGGGTAGAGACCCAGTACTTC.

The chain has TRBV29-1 and TRBJ2-3; 8 bases line up with TRBD2. Germline-derived CDR1 and CDR2 are SQVTM and ANQGSEA. Germline trimming cut 7 bases from V and 3 bases from J; bases unmatched to any gene: 6. The CDR3 is made up of 13 amino acids. CDR3 protein: CSAGGGQTDTQYF. For the CDR3, the DNA is TGCAGCGCCGGGGGGGGCCAAACAGATACGCAGTATTTT.

The genes are TRBV4-2 and TRBJ2-3, with D possibly matching TRBD2 (5 bases). The CDR3 consists of 15 residues. Trimming shortened V by 3 bases and J by 1 base, and 11 bases separated the two germline ends. Germline values: CDR1 LGHNA, CDR2 YNFKEQ. CDR3 sequence: CASSQPEGGTDTQYF. CDR3 nucleotides: TGTGCCAGCAGCCAGCCAGAGGGAGGCACAGATACGCAGTATTTT.

The chain carries TRBV27 and TRBJ1-2, with D unclear. The germline CDR1 and CDR2 sequences are MNHEY and SMNVEV (reference sequence). The CDR3 consists of 12 residues. V was cut by 5 bases and J by 8 bases, with 12 bases left in between. In nucleotides, the CDR3 is TGTGCCAGCAGTATACGGGGAGGAGGCTACACCTTC. This codes for CASSIRGGGYTF.

This clone was found once. The V call is TRBV2, the J call TRBJ1-6; D call uncertain. Germline-derived CDR1 and CDR2 are SNHLY and FYNNEI. V shed 3 bases and J shed 8 bases, with 11 bases lying between them. The CDR3 consists of 14 residues. The DNA of the CDR3 is TGTGCCAGCAGTGATCTTGACTCTTATTCACCCCTCCACTTT. Translation: CASSDLDSYSPLHF.

This CDR3 reads CASSLSVFSNQPQHF. CDR3 DNA: TGTGCCAGCAGTTTATCTGTATTTAGCAATCAGCCCCAGCATTTT. The V gene is TRBV27, the J gene TRBJ1-5; D not certain. Germline V gene lookup returns CDR1 MNHEY and CDR2 SMNVEV (reference sequence). The CDR3 has 15 amino acids. The ends were cut back, 0 bases at V and 0 bases at J, with 6 bases in the middle.

The rearrangement joins TRBV27 to TRBJ2-4; D gene ambiguous. Trimming stripped 5 bases from V and 3 bases from J, with 14 bases between. Germline V gives CDR1 MNHEY, CDR2 SMNVEV (reference sequence). The CDR3 spans 15 residues. The chain's CDR3 is CASSPLSLGKNIQYF. CDR3 DNA sequence: TGTGCCAGCAGTCCCTTGTCCCTAGGCAAAAACATTCAGTACTTC.

CDR3 sequence: CAWSVRDGYGYTF. CDR3 bases: TGTGCCTGGAGTGTCAGGGACGGCTATGGCTACACCTTC. The chain combines TRBV30 with TRBJ1-2, with TRBD1 as a possible D gene (5 bases). The length of the CDR3 is 13 residues. Looked up from germline, CDR1 is GTSNPN and CDR2 is SVGIG (reference sequence). V lost 0 bases and J 4 bases, leaving 9 bases between the germline ends.

The V and J genes are TRBV30 and TRBJ1-2, with 8 bases that match TRBD1. The CDR3 totals 16 residues. With V trimmed by 6 bases and J by 0 bases, 12 bases remained unmatched. The V gene's germline CDR1 is GTSNPN and CDR2 SVGIG (reference sequence). In DNA, the CDR3 is TGTGCCTGCCAACCAGGGGGCATAACGACTAACTATGGCTACACCTTC. This gives the protein CACQPGGITTNYGYTF.

This chain links TRBV13 with TRBJ2-7; 8 bases are a match to TRBD2. CDR1 and CDR2 (germline): PRHDT, FYEKMQ (reference sequence). The CDR3 loop spans 13 amino acids. V was pared by 0 bases and J by 6 bases, with 1 base of the junction left unmatched. The CDR3 region has the DNA TGTGCCAGCAGCTTAGGAGCGGGGGTCGAGCAGTACTTC. Translation: CASSLGAGVEQYF.

The rearrangement links TRBV6-6 to TRBJ1-5; 10 bases fit TRBD1. The V gene end was trimmed by 7 bases and the J gene end by 7 bases; junction bases not matched to a gene: 10. Looked up from germline, CDR1 is MNHNY and CDR2 is SVGAGI (reference sequence). This CDR3 has 15 amino acids. In nucleotides, the CDR3 is TGTGCCAGCACCCCGAACGGGGGACAGGGGCAGCCCCAGCATTTT. It is translated as CASTPNGGQGQPQHF.

This chain connects TRBV18 to TRBJ2-5; D unresolved. Between the trimmed V and J ends, which lost 3 bases and 2 bases, there was a span of 10 bases. The germline V gene encodes CDR1 KGHSH and CDR2 LQKENI. There are 14 residues in the CDR3. CDR3 nucleotides: TGTGCCAGCTCACCCAGGACGAGTCAAGAGACCCAGTACTTC. This gives the protein CASSPRTSQETQYF.

V gene TRBV29-1 combines with J gene TRBJ2-5, with a tentative D call TRBD1 (5 bases). The CDR3 runs 13 residues. The V gene's germline CDR1 is SQVTM and CDR2 ANQGSEA. V shed 4 bases and J shed 0 bases, with 9 bases lying between them. Here the CDR3 reads CSVGRANQETQYF. CDR3 coding DNA: TGCAGCGTTGGCAGGGCGAACCAAGAGACCCAGTACTTC.

V is TRBV11-2 and J is TRBJ2-3, with D perhaps TRBD2 (7 bases). Trimming left V 4 bases short and J 1 base short, with 18 bases between. Germline CDR1 and CDR2: SGHAT and FQNNGV. The CDR3 consists of 17 residues. The CDR3 region has the DNA TGTGCCAGCAGCTCCCCCCGGGGGGCGGGGGGCACAGATACGCAGTATTTT. Encoded protein: CASSSPRGAGGTDTQYF.

The V call is TRBV7-9, the J call TRBJ2-7, with D uncertain. Per the germline V gene, CDR1 is SEHNR and CDR2 is FQNEAQ (reference sequence). V was pared by 0 bases and J by 4 bases, with 13 bases between. The CDR3 has 15 amino acids. The CDR3 DNA reads as TGTGCCAGCAGCTTAGCTGGGATCGGGCCATACGAGCAGTACTTC. This sequence encodes CASSLAGIGPYEQYF.

The rearrangement joins TRBV2 to TRBJ1-1; D remains ambiguous. The V end lost 5 bases, the J end lost 3 bases, and 13 bases lay between the germline ends. The germline V gene has CDR1 SNHLY and CDR2 FYNNEI. CDR3 length: 14 amino acids. CDR3 sequence reads: CASSYLEPDTEAFF. DNA for the CDR3: TGTGCCAGCAGTTACCTCGAGCCGGACACTGAAGCTTTCTTT.

V usage is TRBV4-1 and J usage is TRBJ1-2; no reliable D call. Germline V gene data show CDR1 as MGHRA and CDR2 as YSYEKL. This CDR3 comprises 15 residues. V was cut by 1 base and J by 2 bases, with 11 bases left in between. The DNA of the CDR3 is TGCGCCAGCAGCCAAGGACAACTAAGCAACTATGGCTACACCTTC. It encodes CASSQGQLSNYGYTF.

Here the CDR3 reads CSLGGWGGNEQFF. The CDR3 bases are TGCAGCCTCGGAGGGTGGGGCGGCAATGAGCAGTTCTTC. The V and J genes are TRBV29-1 and TRBJ2-1; weak D call: TRBD2 (6 bases). The ends were cut back, 8 bases at V and 6 bases at J, with 17 bases in the middle. Germline CDR1 is SQVTM and CDR2 is ANQGSEA. This CDR3 has 13 amino acids.

The J gene is TRBJ2-7, the V gene TRBV15, with D possibly matching TRBD2 (5 bases). Trimming stripped 5 bases from V and 3 bases from J, with 8 bases between. The CDR3 totals 12 residues. The germline gives CDR1 LNHNV, CDR2 YYDKDF (reference sequence). The CDR3, as DNA: TGTGCCACCAGCTCCAGCGGCTACGAGCAGTACTTC. Protein product: CATSSSGYEQYF.

This CDR3 is CAWRGRDYGYTF. Here the CDR3 DNA reads TGTGCCTGGAGGGGGCGCGACTATGGCTACACCTTC. The chain carries TRBV30 and TRBJ1-2; the D gene is possibly TRBD1 (5 bases). The CDR3 runs 12 residues. The germline CDR1 and CDR2 sequences are GTSNPN and SVGIG (reference sequence). The germline V and J ends were trimmed by 3 bases and 3 bases, with 8 bases remaining between them.